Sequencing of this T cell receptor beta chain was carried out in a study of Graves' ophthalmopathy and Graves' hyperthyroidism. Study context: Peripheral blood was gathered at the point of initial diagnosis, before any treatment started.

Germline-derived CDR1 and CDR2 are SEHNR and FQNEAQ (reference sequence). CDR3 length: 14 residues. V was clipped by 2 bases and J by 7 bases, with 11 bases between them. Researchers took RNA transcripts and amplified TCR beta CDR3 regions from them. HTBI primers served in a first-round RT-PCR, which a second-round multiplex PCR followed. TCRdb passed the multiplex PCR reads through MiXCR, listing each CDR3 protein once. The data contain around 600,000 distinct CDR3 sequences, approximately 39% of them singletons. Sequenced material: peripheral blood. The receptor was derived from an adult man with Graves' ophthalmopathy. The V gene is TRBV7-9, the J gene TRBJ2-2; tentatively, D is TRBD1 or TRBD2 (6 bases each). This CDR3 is CASSLFGGGGELFF. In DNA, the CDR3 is TGTGCCAGCAGCTTATTCGGGGGCGGCGGGGAGCTGTTTTTT.